This T cell receptor beta chain originates from a study of T cell responses to AZD1222 COVID-19 vaccine. General study findings and limits: The donors showed a predominance of white British ancestry and of females, with possible underestimation of clonal diversity. Spike-specific TCR breadth and depth went up after people got two AZD1222 doses. No repertoire was sampled before or during the peak T cell response, only after it. The span of vaccine-associated CD4 TCRs extended across spike, with dominance at 160-218 and 743-854.

Sequenced by immunoSEQ multiplex PCR; TCRdb stores in-frame clones only, minus some. The sample lists roughly 120,000 clones; about 85% were seen once. V was clipped by 3 bases and J by 4 bases, with 12 bases between them. The CDR3 extends over 14 amino acids. Germline CDR1 is LGHNA and CDR2 is YSLEER. Turning to this clone: Its target is unknown.

This sequence joins TRBV4-3 and TRBJ1-1; D call uncertain. This material consisted of peripheral blood, taken on day 0 of AZD1222 vaccination. The sequence came from an adult in good health. The DNA of the CDR3 is TGCGCCAGCAGCCATGACACCGGCGGCACTGAAGCTTTCTTT. Amino acids: CASSHDTGGTEAFF.